The source of this TCR beta chain is a study of shared clonotypes between healthy human individuals (dated by TCRdb to the early 2020s). Concerning the study at large: The cohort included three men and a couple of women between 18 and 49 years of age. For each donor, CD4 naive and CD4 memory were each given three plates, CD8 naive was given two plates, and CD8 memory was given one plate. Blood TCR repertoires of several healthy adults were deeply sequenced to estimate repertoire size and the extent of clonotype sharing between individuals. To increase sequencing depth and limit assay-specific biases, TCR repertoire library preparation and sequencing were carried out by different laboratories using diverse techniques. Each donor's leukapheresis produced roughly between roughly 0.94 and 9.5 billion PBMCs. Overall study results and their limits: Larger estimated clonotype richness was generally found for naive subsets than for memory subsets. Compared with non-shared clonotypes, the clonotypes found in all four sorted-subset donors had higher generation probabilities. Across a handful of donors, about 5.2% of naive CD4, around 3.5% of naive CD8, about 2.3% of memory CD4, and about 0.4% of memory CD8 clonotypes were shared. Sampling was limited to blood, and TCR repertoires in tissue likely differ from TCR repertoires in blood. Even with the large sequencing depth, rarefaction of the sorted-subset datasets indicated that sequencing was incomplete. The genetic and exposure-history diversity represented was limited by the small number of donors. Pairwise subsampling led to the expectation that sequencing depth would affect the degree of clonotype sharing among donors.

The donors were healthy, HIV-negative adults who had no recently reported acute infections or vaccinations. Every donor was a Caucasian adult residing in Nashville, Tennessee, USA. CD4+ T cells were enriched through magnetic negative selection, after which naive cells were positively selected on CD45RA and the remaining negative fraction served as the memory subset. Blood was collected by leukapheresis, and PBMCs were isolated by Ficoll-Histopaque density gradient centrifugation and then cryopreserved in liquid nitrogen vapor phase. Analytical flow cytometry was used to check the purity and quantity of each magnetically sorted T cell population. Genomic DNA was isolated from each sorted fraction and quantified by UV absorbance on a Nanodrop 2000c. TCR CDR3 regions were amplified from genomic DNA by multiplex PCR using the deep immunoSEQ assay. Extracted genomic DNA from each cell subset was distributed evenly across all wells of several immunoSEQ 96-well plates, and each plate was treated as a replicate. Each replicate PCR for sorted subsets received around 0.2 ug genomic DNA, equal to about 30,000 T cell genomes. Purified libraries were measured with a Qubit 3.0 fluorometer, size-checked on a Bioanalyzer 2100, and measured again with the KAPA Library Quantification kit. Every immunoSEQ 96-well plate was sequenced on a dedicated single-read 150-cycle Illumina NextSeq 550 flow cell. Per the authors' processing: Because the immunoSEQ output held only junctional sequences and lacked quality scores, the filtering could not match the filtering applied to full-length reads. Sequences were annotated with PyIR, a Python wrapper for IgBLAST v1.9, using IMGT germline references to assign V/J genes and CDR3. Reads with weak V/J assignments (E-value above 1e-6), missing CDR3, stop codons, out-of-frame junctions, or ambiguous translated residues were removed. V3J clonotypes were defined as sequences sharing the same inferred V gene, J gene, and CDR3 amino acid sequence. The percentage overlap between two repertoires was calculated by dividing the number of shared unique clonotypes by the size of the smaller repertoire. Repertoire richness was assessed with RTK rarefaction, the Chao1 estimator, and Recon v2.1 estimates of unobserved clonotypes. Generation probabilities for all TCRbeta clonotypes obtained by the gDNA method from a handful of donors were computed using OLGA. TCRdb took this table from immuneACCESS and kept in-frame rearrangements with V and J called. Such tables lack part of the clones; where checked against another copy, unresolved V genes explain under half of the gap, and the rest is unexplained. Clonal size and the V and J genes are those of that table, whereas D and trimming came from the DNA. Here the sample has 600,000 to 800,000 clones; over 60% occur a single time. Of the sample, around 1.7% falls within the top ten clones.

Sequences SGHTA (CDR1) and FQGNSA (CDR2) are obtained from the germline V gene. There are 15 amino acids in the CDR3, from cysteine to phenylalanine inclusive. Kept here is only the CDR3 DNA, which spans 45 bases and is read in frame from base 1. V has 3 bases trimmed and J has 1 base trimmed; junction bases matching no gene number 0. Note on this clone: Its antigen remains undetermined. One base away there is no much larger clone; base qualities are not given. This sample includes further DNA sequences coding for the same CDR3.

This receptor chain uses TRBV7-2 and TRBJ1-5, with 10 bases matching TRBD1. Sequencing was performed on memory CD4+ T cells sorted from blood. The sample's cell subset or site label is to be understood as: CD45RA-negative fraction. This TCR came from a woman in her twenties or thirties in good health. The DNA reads TGTGCCAGCAGCTTGGGACAGGGGAGCAATCAGCCCCAGCATTTT. Its product reads: CASSLGQGSNQPQHF.